The clone carrying this T cell receptor (beta chain) was picked up many times. Antigen: not known. The entry originates in a study of CD8+CD57+ T cells in acquired aplastic anemia. Across the whole study: The sorted CD4+ and CD8+ cells yielded an average approximately 3 ug of DNA. Roughly 10.8 million reads were obtained on average for healthy donor CD4+ cells. Findings and limits, study-wide: Patients and controls had in common 25 to 30 CD8+ CDR3 sequences.

Investigators profiled TCR beta VDJ and CDR3 from genomic DNA template. Each CDR3 protein gets one entry after TCRdb re-called the reads with MiXCR. Of some 190,000 distinct CDR3 sequences in the sample, around half were seen once. This clonotype originated in a human donor in good health. Sequencing was carried out using sorted CD4+, CD8+, or CD8+CD57+ T cells (not recorded which) from PBMCs.

The CDR3 DNA reads TGCGCCAGCAGCTTGGGCGGGGGCACAGATACGCAGTATTTT. Translated: CASSLGGGTDTQYF. The rearrangement links TRBV5-1 to TRBJ2-3, with D possibly being TRBD2 (6 bases). CDR1 is SGHRS, CDR2 YFSETQ, per germline. Trimming left V 0 bases short and J 1 base short, with 6 bases between. This CDR3 region has 14 residues.